This T cell receptor (beta chain) was recovered during a study of CD8+ T cells in alopecia areata. Trimming pared 5 bases from V and 3 bases from J, leaving 14 bases between. This CDR3 has 15 residues. From germline, CDR1 is SEHNR and CDR2 FQNEAQ (reference sequence). Isolated RNA was reverse transcribed into cDNA used as the sequencing template. Clones were sequenced by immunoSEQ multiplex PCR, and TCRdb holds only the in-frame ones, with some missing. In the table there are approximately 110,000 clones, 50% to 65% of which are singletons. Findings and caveats of the study: Clarity of TCR sharing across patients fell short of that in mice, possibly HLA-related. Scalp clonality, along with expanded CD8+ clones among the top 100, was significantly decreased by tofacitinib.

A remark on this clone: The antigen remains unidentified.

Treatment meaning: oral pan-JAK inhibitor, 5-10 mg twice daily. Collection of lesional scalp punch biopsies and peripheral blood was performed in alopecia areata patients. The specimen comprised CD4+ T cells sorted from blood, sampled at week 24, from a patient treated with tofacitinib. The receptor was isolated from a human donor with alopecia areata. V gene TRBV7-9 combines with J gene TRBJ2-1, with D possibly being TRBD1 or TRBD2 (5 bases each). CDR3 sequence (DNA): TGTGCCAGCAGCGTCTCCCGGGACGGCTACAATGAGCAGTTCTTC. Its protein product is CASSVSRDGYNEQFF.